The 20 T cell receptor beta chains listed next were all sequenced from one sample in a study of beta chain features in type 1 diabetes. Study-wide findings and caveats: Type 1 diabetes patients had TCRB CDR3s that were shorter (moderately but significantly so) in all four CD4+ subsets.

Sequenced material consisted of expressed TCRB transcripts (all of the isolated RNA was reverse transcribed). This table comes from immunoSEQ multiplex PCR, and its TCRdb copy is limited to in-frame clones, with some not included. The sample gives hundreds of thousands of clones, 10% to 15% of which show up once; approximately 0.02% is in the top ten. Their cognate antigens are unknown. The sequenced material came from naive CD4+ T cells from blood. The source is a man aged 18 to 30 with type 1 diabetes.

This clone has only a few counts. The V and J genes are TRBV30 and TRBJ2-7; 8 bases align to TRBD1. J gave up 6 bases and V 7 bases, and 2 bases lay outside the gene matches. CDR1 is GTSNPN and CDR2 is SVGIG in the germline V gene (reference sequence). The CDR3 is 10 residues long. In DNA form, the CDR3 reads TGTGCCTACGGACAGGGCGAGCAGTACTTC. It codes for CAYGQGEQYF.

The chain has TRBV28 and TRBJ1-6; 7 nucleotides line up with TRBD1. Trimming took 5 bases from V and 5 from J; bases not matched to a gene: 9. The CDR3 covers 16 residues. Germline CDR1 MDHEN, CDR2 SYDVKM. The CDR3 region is CASSPADRADNSPLHF. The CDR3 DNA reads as TGTGCCAGCAGTCCCGCCGACAGGGCGGATAATTCACCCCTCCACTTT.

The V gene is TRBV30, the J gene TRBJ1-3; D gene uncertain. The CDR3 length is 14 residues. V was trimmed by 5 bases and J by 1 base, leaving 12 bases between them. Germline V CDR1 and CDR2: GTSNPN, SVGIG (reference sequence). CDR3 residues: CAWGVGGSGNTIYF. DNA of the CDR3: TGTGCCTGGGGGGTTGGCGGGTCTGGAAACACCATATATTTT.

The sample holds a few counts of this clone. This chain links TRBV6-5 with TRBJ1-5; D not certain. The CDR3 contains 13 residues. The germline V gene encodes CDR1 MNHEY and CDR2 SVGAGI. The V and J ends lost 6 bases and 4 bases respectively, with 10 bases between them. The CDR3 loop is CASSPNPNQPQHF. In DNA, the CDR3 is TGTGCCAGCAGCCCCAATCCAAATCAGCCCCAGCATTTT.

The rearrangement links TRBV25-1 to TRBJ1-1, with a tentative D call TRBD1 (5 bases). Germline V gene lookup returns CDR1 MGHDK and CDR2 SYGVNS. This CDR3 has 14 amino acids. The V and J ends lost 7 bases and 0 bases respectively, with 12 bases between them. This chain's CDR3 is CASTEGRMNTEAFF. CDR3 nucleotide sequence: TGTGCCAGCACCGAGGGACGGATGAACACTGAAGCTTTCTTT.

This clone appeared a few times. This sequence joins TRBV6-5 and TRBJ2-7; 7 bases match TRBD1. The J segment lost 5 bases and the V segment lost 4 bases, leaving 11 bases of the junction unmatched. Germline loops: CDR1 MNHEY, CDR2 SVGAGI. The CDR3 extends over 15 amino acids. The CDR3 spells CASSFLRQGRNEQYF. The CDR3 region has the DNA TGTGCCAGCAGTTTCCTAAGACAGGGAAGGAACGAGCAGTACTTC.

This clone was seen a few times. The CDR3 DNA is TGTGCCAGCTCAGCGACAGGGGCCGACACTGAAGCTTTCTTT. Translating it yields CASSATGADTEAFF. The genes are TRBV18 and TRBJ1-1, with 8 bases that match TRBD1. CDR1 is KGHSH, CDR2 LQKENI, per germline. This CDR3 region has 14 residues. J lost 3 bases, V lost 5 bases, and 5 bases had no gene match.

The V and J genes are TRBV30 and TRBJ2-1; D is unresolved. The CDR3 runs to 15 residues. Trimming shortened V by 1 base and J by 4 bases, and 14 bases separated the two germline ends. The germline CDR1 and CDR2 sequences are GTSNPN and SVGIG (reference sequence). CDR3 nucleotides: TGTGCCTGGAGTGGTGGAGATTTGTCTTACAATGAGCAGTTCTTC. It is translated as CAWSGGDLSYNEQFF.

The CDR3 region is CASSVGVEAFF. As DNA, the CDR3 is TGTGCCAGCAGCGTCGGCGTTGAGGCTTTCTTT. The chain couples TRBV7-9 to TRBJ1-1; no clear D. CDR3 size: 11 residues. Trimming removed 5 bases from V and 11 bases from J, with 12 bases in between. Per the germline V gene, CDR1 is SEHNR and CDR2 is FQNEAQ (reference sequence).

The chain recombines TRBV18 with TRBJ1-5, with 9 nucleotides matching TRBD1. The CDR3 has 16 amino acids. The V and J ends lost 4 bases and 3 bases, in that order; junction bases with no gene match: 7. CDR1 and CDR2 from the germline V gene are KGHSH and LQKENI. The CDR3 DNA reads TGTGCCAGCTCACTCGCTGTACAGGGGGCCAATCAGCCCCAGCATTTT. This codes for CASSLAVQGANQPQHF.

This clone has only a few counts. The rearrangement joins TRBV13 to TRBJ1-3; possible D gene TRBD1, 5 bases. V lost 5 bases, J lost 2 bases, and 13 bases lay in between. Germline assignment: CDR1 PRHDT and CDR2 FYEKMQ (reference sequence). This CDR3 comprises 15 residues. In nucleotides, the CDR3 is TGTGCCAGCAGCCCCCGTCAGGGCGCTGGAAACACCATATATTTT. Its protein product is CASSPRQGAGNTIYF.

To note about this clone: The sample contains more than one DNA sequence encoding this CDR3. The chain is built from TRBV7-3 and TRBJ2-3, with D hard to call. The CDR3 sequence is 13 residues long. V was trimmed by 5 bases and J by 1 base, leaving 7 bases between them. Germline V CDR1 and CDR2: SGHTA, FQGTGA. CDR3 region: CASSRSGTDTQYF. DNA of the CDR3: TGTGCCAGCAGCCGTAGTGGCACAGATACGCAGTATTTT. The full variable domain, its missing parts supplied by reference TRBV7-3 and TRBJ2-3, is GAGVSQTPSNKVTEKGKYVELRCDPISGHTALYWYRQSLGQGPEFLIYFQGTGAADDSGLPNDRFFAVRPEGSVSTLKIQRTERGDSAVYLCASSRSGTDTQYFGPGTRLTVL.

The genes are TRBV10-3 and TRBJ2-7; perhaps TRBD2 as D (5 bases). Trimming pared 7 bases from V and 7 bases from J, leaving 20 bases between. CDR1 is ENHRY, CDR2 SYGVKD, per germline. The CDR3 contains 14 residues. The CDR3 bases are TGTGCCATCACTGGTGCTCGGGGAGACGGAGAGCAGTACTTC. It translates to CAITGARGDGEQYF.

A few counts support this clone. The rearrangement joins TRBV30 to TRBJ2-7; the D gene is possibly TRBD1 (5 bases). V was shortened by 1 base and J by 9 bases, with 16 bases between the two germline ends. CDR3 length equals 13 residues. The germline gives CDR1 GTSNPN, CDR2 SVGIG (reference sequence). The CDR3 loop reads CAWSGATATGQYF. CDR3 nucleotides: TGTGCCTGGAGTGGTGCGACAGCCACAGGGCAGTACTTC.

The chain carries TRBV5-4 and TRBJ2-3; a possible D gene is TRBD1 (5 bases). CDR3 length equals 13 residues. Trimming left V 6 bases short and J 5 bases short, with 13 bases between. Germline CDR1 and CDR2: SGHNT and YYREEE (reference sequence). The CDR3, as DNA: TGTGCCAGCACACGTCAGGGCAAAGATACGCAGTATTTT. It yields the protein CASTRQGKDTQYF.

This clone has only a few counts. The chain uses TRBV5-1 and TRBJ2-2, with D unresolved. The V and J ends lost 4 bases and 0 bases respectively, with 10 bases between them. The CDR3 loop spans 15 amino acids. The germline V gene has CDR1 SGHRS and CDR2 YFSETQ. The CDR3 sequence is CASSPPFANTGELFF. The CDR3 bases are TGCGCCAGCAGCCCCCCGTTCGCGAACACCGGGGAGCTGTTTTTT.

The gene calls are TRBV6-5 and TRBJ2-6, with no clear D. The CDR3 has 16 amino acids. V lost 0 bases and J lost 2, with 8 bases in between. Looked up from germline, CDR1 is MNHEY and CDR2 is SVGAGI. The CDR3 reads CASSYSRGPGANVLTF. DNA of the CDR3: TGTGCCAGCAGTTACTCACGTGGCCCTGGGGCCAACGTCCTGACTTTC.

The CDR3 sequence is CASSLGTYRTQYF. CDR3 coding DNA: TGTGCCAGCAGCCTAGGGACCTACAGGACCCAGTACTTC. The chain uses TRBV14 and TRBJ2-5, with D perhaps TRBD1 or TRBD2 (5 bases each). Germline V lookup: CDR1 SGHDN, CDR2 FVKESK. There are 13 residues in the CDR3. Trimming removed 4 bases at V and 7 bases at J, with 13 bases between.

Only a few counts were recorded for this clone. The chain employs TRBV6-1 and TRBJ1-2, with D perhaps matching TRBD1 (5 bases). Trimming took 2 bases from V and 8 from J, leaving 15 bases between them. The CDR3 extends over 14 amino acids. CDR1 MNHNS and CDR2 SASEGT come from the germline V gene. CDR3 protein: CASSELEVWGGYTF. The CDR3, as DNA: TGTGCCAGCAGTGAATTGGAGGTGTGGGGCGGCTACACCTTC.

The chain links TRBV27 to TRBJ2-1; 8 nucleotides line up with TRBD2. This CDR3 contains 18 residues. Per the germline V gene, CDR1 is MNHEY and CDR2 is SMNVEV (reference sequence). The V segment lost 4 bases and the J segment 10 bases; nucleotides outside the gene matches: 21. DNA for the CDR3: TGTGCCAGCAGTTCCGAACCTCTTCAGCGGGGGCACCTAAGGGAGCAGTTCTTC. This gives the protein CASSSEPLQRGHLREQFF.